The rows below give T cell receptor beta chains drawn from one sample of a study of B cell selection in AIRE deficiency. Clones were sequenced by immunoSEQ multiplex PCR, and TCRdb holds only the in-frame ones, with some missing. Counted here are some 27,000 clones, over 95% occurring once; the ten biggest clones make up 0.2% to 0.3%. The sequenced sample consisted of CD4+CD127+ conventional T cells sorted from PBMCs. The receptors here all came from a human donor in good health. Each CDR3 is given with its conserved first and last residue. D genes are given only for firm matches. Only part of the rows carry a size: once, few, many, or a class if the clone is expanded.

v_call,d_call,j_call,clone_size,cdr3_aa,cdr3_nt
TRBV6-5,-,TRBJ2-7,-,CASSSTGTASYEQYF,TGTGCCAGCAGTTCGACCGGGACGGCCTCCTACGAGCAGTACTTC
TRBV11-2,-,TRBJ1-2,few,CASSLYQTGGYTF,TGTGCCAGCAGCTTATATCAAACGGGAGGCTACACCTTC
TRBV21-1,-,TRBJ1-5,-,CAPRGSGSNQPQHF,TGTGCCCCACGGGGGTCCGGATCCAATCAGCCCCAGCATTTT
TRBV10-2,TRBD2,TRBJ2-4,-,CASEAGGGDIQYF,TGCGCCAGCGAAGCGGGAGGGGGTGACATTCAGTACTTC
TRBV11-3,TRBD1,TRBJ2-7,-,CASSPAGGSYEQYF,TGTGCCAGCAGCCCAGCAGGGGGCTCCTACGAGCAGTACTTC
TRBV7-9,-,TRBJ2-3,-,CASSPNSVADTQYF,TGTGCCAGCAGCCCAAACTCGGTAGCAGATACGCAGTATTTT
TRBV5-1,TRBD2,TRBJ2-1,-,CASSLAAGRVLAGNEQFF,TGCGCCAGCAGCTTGGCGGCTGGCCGGGTACTAGCGGGCAATGAGCAGTTCTTC
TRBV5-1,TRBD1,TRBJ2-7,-,CASRRDRGRGEQYF,TGCGCCAGCAGGAGGGACAGGGGGAGGGGCGAGCAGTACTTC
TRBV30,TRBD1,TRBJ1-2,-,CAWNRDRGIYGYTF,TGTGCCTGGAACCGGGACAGGGGGATCTATGGCTACACCTTC
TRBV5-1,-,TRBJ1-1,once,CASSLRGDTEAFF,TGCGCCAGCAGCTTAAGGGGGGACACTGAAGCTTTCTTT
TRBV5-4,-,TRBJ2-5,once,CASTRGREETQYF,TGTGCCAGCACCCGGGGTAGGGAAGAGACCCAGTACTTC
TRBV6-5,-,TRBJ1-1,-,CASSLRPGGTEAFF,TGTGCCAGCAGTCTTAGACCCGGAGGGACTGAAGCTTTCTTT
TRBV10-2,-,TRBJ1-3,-,CASSDPPGNTIYF,TGCGCCAGCAGTGACCCACCTGGAAACACCATATATTTT